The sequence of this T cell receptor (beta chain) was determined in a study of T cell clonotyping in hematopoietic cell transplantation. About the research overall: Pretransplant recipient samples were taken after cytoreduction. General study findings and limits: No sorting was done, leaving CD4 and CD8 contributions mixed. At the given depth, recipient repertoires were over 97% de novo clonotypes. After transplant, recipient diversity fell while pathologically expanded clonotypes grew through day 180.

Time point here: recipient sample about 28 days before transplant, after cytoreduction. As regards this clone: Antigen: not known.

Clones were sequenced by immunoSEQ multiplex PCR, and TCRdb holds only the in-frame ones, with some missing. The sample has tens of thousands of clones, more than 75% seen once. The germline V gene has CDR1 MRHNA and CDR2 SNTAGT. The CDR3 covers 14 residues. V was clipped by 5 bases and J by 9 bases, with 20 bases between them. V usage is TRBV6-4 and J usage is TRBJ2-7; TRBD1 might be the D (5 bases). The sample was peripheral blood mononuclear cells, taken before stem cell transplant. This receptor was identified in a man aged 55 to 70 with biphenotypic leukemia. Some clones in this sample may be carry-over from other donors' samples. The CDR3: CASSPTGSDPGQYF. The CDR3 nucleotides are TGTGCCAGCAGTCCAACAGGATCTGACCCCGGGCAGTACTTC.